This passage covers 3 T cell receptor beta chains from one sample sequenced in a study of PD-1 blockade in classical Hodgkin lymphoma. Some clones are missing from TCRdb's copy, which holds only in-frame ones; the method was immunoSEQ multiplex PCR. The sample holds roughly 29,000 clones; approximately 89% are singletons and the top ten take approximately 3.8%. Indicated time point: newly diagnosed, previously untreated cHL patient sample. The material sequenced was peripheral blood mononuclear cells (PBMCs). These receptors came from a human donor with classical Hodgkin lymphoma.

The count of this clone is one. V and J are TRBV19 and TRBJ2-3; 8 bases match TRBD2. The CDR3 contains 17 residues. Germline CDR1 LNHDA, CDR2 SQIVND (reference sequence). The junction had 10 bases not matched to a gene; V was cut back by 3 bases and J by 2 bases. In nucleotides, the CDR3 is TGTGCCAGTAGTATTCGAAATAGCGGGAACCCCACAGATACGCAGTATTTT. This sequence encodes CASSIRNSGNPTDTQYF.

The rearrangement uses TRBV30 and TRBJ1-5, with 7 bases lining up with TRBD1. The germline V gene has CDR1 GTSNPN and CDR2 SVGIG (reference sequence). Unmatched junction bases numbered 12, after V lost 3 bases and J lost 7 bases. This CDR3 contains 15 residues. CDR3 in amino acids: CAWSQNRGPGQPQHF. DNA for the CDR3: TGTGCCTGGAGCCAGAATAGGGGGCCCGGGCAGCCCCAGCATTTT.

The V call is TRBV7-2, the J call TRBJ1-5; no reliable D call. The CDR3 spans 12 residues. V was trimmed by 3 bases and J by 9 bases, leaving 9 bases between them. Germline-derived CDR1 and CDR2 are SGHTA and FQGNSA. The CDR3 sequence: CASSLVVGPQHF. The CDR3 DNA follows: TGTGCCAGCAGCTTGGTCGTTGGGCCCCAGCATTTT.